This TCR beta chain stems from a study of control samples from healthy donors and cancer patients. The table came from immunoSEQ multiplex PCR; TCRdb's copy has only in-frame clones and leaves some out. The table includes approximately 98,000 clones, approximately 80% detected once. J lost 2 bases, V lost 1 base, and 7 bases had no gene match. The CDR3 runs 17 residues. The germline V gene has CDR1 MGHRA and CDR2 YSYEKL. The chain combines TRBV4-1 with TRBJ2-5; 10 bases agree with TRBD2. This TCR was sampled from a man aged 18 to 29 in good health. The sample was blood. The chain's CDR3 is CASSQVGQRGGQETQYF. CDR3 coding DNA: TGCGCCAGCAGCCAAGTGGGTCAGCGGGGGGGTCAAGAGACCCAGTACTTC.